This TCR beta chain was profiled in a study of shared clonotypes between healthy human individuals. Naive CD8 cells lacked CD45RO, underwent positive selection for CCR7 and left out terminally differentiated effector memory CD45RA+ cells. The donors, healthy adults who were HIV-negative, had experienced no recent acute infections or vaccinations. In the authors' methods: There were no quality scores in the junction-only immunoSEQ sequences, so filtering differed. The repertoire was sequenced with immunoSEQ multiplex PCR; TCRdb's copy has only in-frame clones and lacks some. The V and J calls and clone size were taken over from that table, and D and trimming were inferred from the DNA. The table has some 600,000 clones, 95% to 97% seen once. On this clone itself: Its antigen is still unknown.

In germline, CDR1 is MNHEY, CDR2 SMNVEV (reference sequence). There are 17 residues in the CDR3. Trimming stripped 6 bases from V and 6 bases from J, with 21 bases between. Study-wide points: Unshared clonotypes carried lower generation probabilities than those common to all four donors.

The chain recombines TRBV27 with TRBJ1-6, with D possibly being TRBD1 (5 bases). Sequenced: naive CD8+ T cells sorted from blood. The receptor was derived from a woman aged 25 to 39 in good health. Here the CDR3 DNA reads TGTGCCAGCAGCCCCCGTGGGCAGGGCAGAGGTAATTCACCCCTCCACTTT. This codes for CASSPRGQGRGNSPLHF.